Listed below are T cell receptor beta chains from one sample, sequenced in a study of cytomegalovirus exposure and HLA in healthy donors. Clones were read by immunoSEQ multiplex PCR, and TCRdb kept only the in-frame ones, dropping some. The table shows about 160,000 clones, with around 77% occurring only once. The sample comprised PBMCs. All receptors come from a man aged 40-50 years in good health and CMV-seronegative. The CDR3 runs from the conserved cysteine through the conserved F or W. A D gene is named only where the DNA matches it firmly. Not all rows give a size; the values are once, few, many and, for expanded clones, a class.

cdr3_length d_call j_call v_call clone_size cdr3_nt cdr3_aa
15 TRBD2 TRBJ2-3 TRBV27 NA TGTGCCAGCAGAAGACTAGCGGGAGACGGAGATACGCAGTATTTT CASRRLAGDGDTQYF
15 TRBD2 TRBJ2-3 TRBV9 few TGTGCCAGCAGCCCCTGGCGGGGGGGCACAGATACGCAGTATTTT CASSPWRGGTDTQYF
14 TRBD1 TRBJ2-3 TRBV6-5 NA TGTGCCAGCAAGCTGACAGGGCTCACAGATACGCAGTATTTT CASKLTGLTDTQYF
15 TRBD2 TRBJ2-1 TRBV9 NA TGTGCCAGCAGCGTAGAAGGGGGGACTAGGAATGAGCAGTTCTTC CASSVEGGTRNEQFF
13 NA TRBJ1-5 TRBV29-1 once TGCAGCTTTTCTTCGGGGGGGGAGGCACCCCAGCATTTT CSFSSGGEAPQHF
14 NA TRBJ1-1 TRBV18 NA TGTGCCAGCTCACCCGACATAAAGAACACTGAAGCTTTCTTT CASSPDIKNTEAFF
13 TRBD2 TRBJ2-1 TRBV7-9 NA TGTGCCAGCAGCTCGGGACTAGCGGGAGTCCCGTTCTTC CASSSGLAGVPFF
12 TRBD2 TRBJ2-7 TRBV30 NA TGTGCCTGGACTAGCGGGACCTACGAGCAGTACTTC CAWTSGTYEQYF
14 NA TRBJ2-7 TRBV18 few TGTGCCAGCTCACCGGGCGGGCCTTCCTACGAGCAGTACTTC CASSPGGPSYEQYF
14 NA TRBJ1-2 TRBV2 NA TGTGCCAGCAGCGGGGGGGGCGGCGAGTATGGCTACACCTTC CASSGGGGEYGYTF
13 TRBD2 TRBJ2-1 TRBV6-1 NA TGTGCCACCGGCGGACTAGCGGACAATGAGCAGTTCTTC CATGGLADNEQFF
15 NA TRBJ2-2 TRBV5-1 NA TGCGCCAGCAGCTTGGCTCCGGGAAACACCGGGGAGCTGTTTTTT CASSLAPGNTGELFF
14 NA TRBJ1-3 TRBV30 NA TGTGCCGGAAGCAGGGTCCTCTCTGGAAACACCATATATTTT CAGSRVLSGNTIYF
16 TRBD2 TRBJ2-5 TRBV7-9 NA TGTGCCAGCAGCTTAGTGGGACTAGCGCCCCCGGAGACCCAGTACTTC CASSLVGLAPPETQYF
15 TRBD1 TRBJ2-7 TRBV6-1 NA TGTGCCAGCGGGGATGCGGGACAGGGTCCCTACGAGCAGTACTTC CASGDAGQGPYEQYF
13 NA TRBJ2-5 TRBV29-1 NA TGCAGCGTTCCGAAGGAGATACAAGAGACCCAGTACTTC CSVPKEIQETQYF
16 NA TRBJ1-5 TRBV5-6 few TGTGCCAGCAGCTACCGGATGGGGGCAAACAATCAGCCCCAGCATTTT CASSYRMGANNQPQHF
14 NA TRBJ2-6 TRBV2 few TGTGCCAGCAGTGGGGACTCTGGGGCCAACGGCCTGACTTTC CASSGDSGANGLTF
15 TRBD2 TRBJ2-7 TRBV5-1 NA TGCGCCAGCAGCTCGAGCGGGAAGAGCTCCTACGAGCAGTACTTC CASSSSGKSSYEQYF
14 NA TRBJ2-3 TRBV9 few TGTGCCAGCAGCGTAGGTGGAGCGGGAGATACGCAGTATTTT CASSVGGAGDTQYF
13 NA TRBJ1-1 TRBV29-1 NA TGCAGCGTTGAAGCGACAGCGAACACTGAAGCTTTCTTT CSVEATANTEAFF
16 TRBD1 TRBJ1-5 TRBV13 NA TGTGCCAGCAGCTTAGGGTGGGACAGGGAGAATCAGCCCCAGCATTTT CASSLGWDRENQPQHF
12 NA TRBJ1-1 TRBV27 few TGTGCCAGCAGTTCAGGGAACACTGAAGCTTTCTTT CASSSGNTEAFF
16 TRBD1 TRBJ2-3 TRBV11-3 NA TGTGCCAGCAGCCCTTCACAGGGGGCCAGGTCGGATACGCAGTATTTT CASSPSQGARSDTQYF
15 TRBD1 TRBJ1-2 TRBV16 once TGTGCCAGCAGCCAATGGGGACAGGAGGACTATGGCTACACCTTC CASSQWGQEDYGYTF
14 NA TRBJ2-1 TRBV18 NA TGTGCCAGCTCAATGGACATCTCCTACAATGAGCAGTTCTTC CASSMDISYNEQFF
16 NA TRBJ2-3 TRBV27 few TGTGCCAGCAGTTTAAGTCCTTGGGGCGATTCTCGGGGGGCTCGTTTT CASSLSPWGDSRGARF
15 TRBD2 TRBJ2-3 TRBV2 once TGTGCCAGCAGTGTTGGACTAGCGGGAGCAGATACGCAGTATTTT CASSVGLAGADTQYF